A selection of T cell receptor beta chains follows, all from one sample in a study of T cell changes during pregnancy in multiple sclerosis. The repertoire was sequenced with immunoSEQ multiplex PCR; TCRdb's copy has only in-frame clones and lacks some. Of tens of thousands of clones listed, just over 90% were seen once; the top ten hold 2.5% to 3%. This sample comprised peripheral blood, obtained in the second trimester of pregnancy. These receptors were taken from a female donor with multiple sclerosis, enrolled in a pregnancy study. Both conserved end residues are part of each CDR3. D genes are given only for firm matches. Size is stated for part of the rows, as once, few or many counts, or as a class when the clone is expanded.

d_gene,abundance,v_gene,j_gene,len,CDR3aa,CDR3nt
NA,NA,TRBV5-4,TRBJ1-2,12,CASSLLGDGYTF,TGTGCCAGCAGCTTGCTGGGAGACGGCTACACCTTC
NA,NA,TRBV27,TRBJ1-5,15,CASSLGPGGNQPQHF,TGTGCCAGCAGTTTAGGCCCGGGAGGCAATCAGCCCCAGCATTTT
TRBD1,NA,TRBV6-5,TRBJ1-4,15,CASSRVGQVDEKLFF,TGTGCCAGCAGCCGCGTGGGACAGGTGGATGAAAAACTGTTTTTT
NA,NA,TRBV20-1,TRBJ2-1,11,CSASLGNEQFF,TGCAGTGCTAGTCTCGGGAATGAGCAGTTCTTC
NA,NA,TRBV19,TRBJ2-5,15,CANRPGHIREETQYF,TGTGCCAACAGACCGGGACACATCAGGGAAGAGACCCAGTACTTC
TRBD2,NA,TRBV9,TRBJ2-1,14,CASSGAGENNEQFF,TGTGCCAGCAGCGGAGCGGGGGAGAACAATGAGCAGTTCTTC
NA,NA,TRBV5-8,TRBJ1-4,15,CASSLGREANEKLFF,TGTGCCAGCAGCTTGGGAAGGGAGGCTAATGAAAAACTGTTTTTT
NA,NA,TRBV18,TRBJ2-1,15,CASSLLASSYNEQFF,TGTGCCAGCTCACTCCTAGCGAGCTCCTACAATGAGCAGTTCTTC
NA,NA,TRBV28,TRBJ1-3,16,CASSDLGARAGNTIYF,TGTGCCAGCAGTGATTTGGGGGCACGGGCAGGCAACACCATATATTTT
TRBD1,NA,TRBV6-1,TRBJ1-6,17,CASSEYPPTGSNSPLHF,TGTGCCAGCAGTGAATACCCGCCGACAGGGAGTAATTCACCCCTCCACTTT
NA,NA,TRBV4-1,TRBJ1-1,15,CASSQGRGRSVEAFF,TGCGCCAGCAGCCAAGGCCGGGGAAGATCAGTTGAAGCTTTCTTT
NA,NA,TRBV25-1,TRBJ1-1,13,CASRRAGSSEAFF,TGTGCCAGCAGGAGGGCTGGGTCATCTGAAGCTTTCTTT
NA,NA,TRBV6-1,TRBJ2-1,19,CASSEAHPRQYSSYNEQFF,TGTGCCAGCAGTGAAGCGCACCCCCGACAGTACAGCTCCTACAATGAGCAGTTCTTC
NA,once,TRBV7-6,TRBJ2-3,16,CASSPLLAPGTDTQYF,TGTGCCAGCAGCCCTCTTCTAGCGCCCGGCACAGATACGCAGTATTTT
NA,NA,TRBV5-1,TRBJ2-5,15,CASSPDSFPQETQYF,TGCGCCAGCAGCCCGGACAGTTTTCCCCAAGAGACCCAGTACTTC
NA,once,TRBV5-6,TRBJ2-3,12,CASRYGGDTQYF,TGTGCGAGCAGATATGGAGGAGATACGCAGTATTTT
TRBD2,NA,TRBV7-6,TRBJ2-5,15,CASSSPGGEGETQYF,TGTGCCAGCAGCTCTCCGGGAGGGGAGGGAGAGACCCAGTACTTC
NA,NA,TRBV9,TRBJ2-5,14,CASSTQQGSETQYF,TGTGCCAGCAGCACCCAACAGGGTTCAGAGACCCAGTACTTC
TRBD1,NA,TRBV5-4,TRBJ2-1,14,CASRNQGTGGEQFF,TGTGCCAGCAGAAATCAAGGGACAGGGGGCGAGCAGTTCTTC
TRBD1,NA,TRBV6-6,TRBJ2-7,15,CASSPRDRSSYEQYF,TGTGCCAGCAGTCCCCGGGACAGGAGCTCCTACGAGCAGTACTTC
NA,NA,TRBV5-1,TRBJ1-5,13,CASSGGAGQPQHF,TGCGCCAGCAGCGGGGGCGCTGGCCAGCCCCAGCATTTT
TRBD1,NA,TRBV6-6,TRBJ1-1,13,CASSPGQYYEAFF,TGTGCCAGCAGCCCGGGACAGTACTATGAAGCTTTCTTT
TRBD1,NA,TRBV9,TRBJ2-1,15,CASSVGGLTGDEQFF,TGTGCCAGCAGCGTAGGAGGACTTACAGGGGATGAGCAGTTCTTC
TRBD1,NA,TRBV9,TRBJ2-7,13,CASSVEQGSKQYF,TGTGCCAGCAGCGTAGAACAGGGGTCGAAGCAGTACTTC
NA,NA,TRBV5-1,TRBJ1-1,16,CASSLTPTGLGTEAFF,TGCGCCAGCAGCCTGACCCCGACAGGACTTGGCACTGAAGCTTTCTTT
NA,NA,TRBV6-1,TRBJ2-7,16,CASSEWGRRASYEQYF,TGTGCCAGCAGTGAATGGGGCCGCAGGGCCTCCTACGAGCAGTACTTC
NA,NA,TRBV19,TRBJ2-2,14,CASKDITNTGELFF,TGTGCCAGTAAGGACATAACGAACACCGGGGAGCTGTTTTTT
TRBD1,NA,TRBV6-1,TRBJ2-7,13,CASSPGTGREQYF,TGTGCCAGCAGTCCCGGGACAGGGAGGGAGCAGTACTTC
NA,NA,TRBV19,TRBJ1-1,13,CASKDRENTEAFF,TGTGCCAGTAAAGACAGAGAGAACACTGAAGCTTTCTTT
NA,NA,TRBV9,TRBJ2-1,15,CASSVERYSYNEQFF,TGTGCCAGCAGCGTAGAGAGGTATTCCTACAATGAGCAGTTCTTC
TRBD2,NA,TRBV4-1,TRBJ2-3,17,CASSQGSGGFSTDTQYF,TGCGCCAGCAGCCAGGGTAGCGGGGGATTTAGCACAGATACGCAGTATTTT
NA,NA,TRBV29-1,TRBJ1-1,14,CSAVVASVDTEAFF,TGCAGCGCTGTTGTAGCTTCGGTGGACACTGAAGCTTTCTTT
NA,NA,TRBV29-1,TRBJ2-5,11,CGGLEQETQYF,TGCGGAGGCCTAGAGCAAGAGACCCAGTACTTC
TRBD1,NA,TRBV5-1,TRBJ1-1,15,CASSLENRGRAEAFF,TGCGCCAGCAGCTTGGAGAACAGGGGGCGCGCTGAAGCTTTCTTT
NA,NA,TRBV10-2,TRBJ2-3,15,CATTLGGLHTDTQYF,TGCGCCACCACCCTAGGGGGTCTACACACAGATACGCAGTATTTT
NA,NA,TRBV10-3,TRBJ2-1,14,CAISYLGPGSEQFF,TGTGCCATCAGTTACTTAGGACCGGGGTCGGAGCAGTTCTTC
NA,once,TRBV20-1,TRBJ2-1,10,CSASGGEQFF,TGCAGTGCTTCCGGGGGTGAGCAGTTCTTC
NA,NA,TRBV30,TRBJ1-1,13,CAWSVAVNTEAFF,TGTGCCTGGAGTGTAGCGGTGAACACTGAAGCTTTCTTT
TRBD2,NA,TRBV29-1,TRBJ2-1,15,CSVVPHGTRDNEQFF,TGCAGCGTTGTCCCTCATGGGACTAGAGACAATGAGCAGTTCTTC